The 18 T cell receptor beta chains presented below share a single source sample, sequenced in a study of control samples from healthy donors and cancer patients. Sequenced by immunoSEQ multiplex PCR; TCRdb stores in-frame clones only, minus some. This sample carries some 28,000 clones, 85% to 90% of them seen once, and the ten largest clones take 1.6%. The sample was PBMCs. These receptors originate from a woman aged 40 to 50 with lung cancer.

This clone was observed a single time. This chain joins TRBV11-1 and TRBJ1-1; the D is unclear. The V end lost 6 bases, the J end lost 1 base, and 6 bases lay between the germline ends. Per germline, CDR1 SGHAT and CDR2 FQDESV (reference sequence). CDR3 size: 12 residues. The CDR3 loop reads CASRAWNTEAFF. In DNA, the CDR3 is TGTGCCAGCAGAGCCTGGAACACTGAAGCTTTCTTT.

This chain links TRBV4-3 with TRBJ2-2; D possibly corresponds to TRBD1 (7 bases). The CDR3 has 16 residues. Germline V gene sequence: CDR1 LGHNA, CDR2 YSLEER. V gave up 4 bases and J gave up 5 bases, with 17 bases separating them. CDR3: CASSRETGRGTGELFF. Written as DNA, the CDR3 is TGCGCCAGCAGCCGAGAGACAGGGCGGGGAACCGGGGAGCTGTTTTTT.

The table lists this clone with a count of one. This chain connects TRBV2 to TRBJ1-1; D not resolved. The CDR3 consists of 13 residues. V was trimmed by 4 bases and J by 1 base, leaving 7 bases between them. Germline CDR1 and CDR2: SNHLY and FYNNEI. The CDR3, as DNA: TGTGCCAGCAGTGTACATACGAACACTGAAGCTTTCTTT. It codes for CASSVHTNTEAFF.

The chain recombines TRBV11-3 with TRBJ2-7; D remains unclear. The CDR3 spans 13 residues. Germline V gene lookup returns CDR1 SGHNT and CDR2 YENEEA. Trimming stripped 0 bases from V and 6 bases from J, with 9 bases between. The DNA for the CDR3 is TGTGCCAGCAGCTTAGATCTGGAATCCGAGCAGTACTTC. It specifies CASSLDLESEQYF.

The genes are TRBV27 and TRBJ1-5; D ambiguous. CDR3 length equals 13 residues. V was shortened by 4 bases and J by 4 bases, with 8 bases between the two germline ends. Germline V gene sequence: CDR1 MNHEY, CDR2 SMNVEV (reference sequence). The CDR3 region is CASSYDANQPQHF. The CDR3 DNA follows: TGTGCCAGCAGTTACGATGCAAATCAGCCCCAGCATTTT.

The V call is TRBV6-5, the J call TRBJ2-7; 8 bases match TRBD1. CDR1 is MNHEY, CDR2 SVGAGI, per germline. The V gene end was trimmed by 7 bases and the J gene end by 2 bases; junction bases not matched to a gene: 7. The CDR3 has 14 amino acids. CDR3 protein: CASTFRDRPYEQYF. CDR3 bases: TGTGCCAGCACCTTCCGGGACAGGCCCTACGAGCAGTACTTC.

This clone was counted a single time. V is TRBV12-5 and J is TRBJ2-7; perhaps TRBD1 as D (6 bases). V shed 1 base and J shed 3 bases, with 13 bases lying between them. This CDR3 has 15 amino acids. Germline loops: CDR1 LGHNT, CDR2 FRNRAP. CDR3 in amino acids: CASGLAPRGRYEQYF. Written as DNA, the CDR3 is TGTGCTAGTGGTTTGGCCCCCAGGGGACGCTACGAGCAGTACTTC.

This chain uses TRBV6-5 with TRBJ2-7, with D perhaps TRBD1 or TRBD2 (5 bases each). From germline, CDR1 is MNHEY and CDR2 SVGAGI. V was pared by 7 bases and J by 5 bases, with 12 bases between. There are 12 residues in the CDR3. CDR3 sequence (DNA): TGTGCCAGCACCTTTGGGGGAAACGAGCAGTACTTC. It yields the protein CASTFGGNEQYF.

V usage is TRBV3-1 (or the pseudogene TRBV3-2) and J usage is TRBJ1-3, with a weak D call TRBD1 (5 bases). The CDR3 loop spans 17 amino acids. The V end was cut by 0 bases, the J end by 4 bases, with 16 bases between. Germline lookup yields CDR1 LGHDT and CDR2 YNNKEL (reference sequence). Here the CDR3 reads CASSQDPWGRAGNTIYF. Written as DNA, the CDR3 is TGTGCCAGCAGCCAAGATCCCTGGGGCAGGGCAGGAAACACCATATATTTT.

The chain combines TRBV5-6 with TRBJ1-6, with 9 bases lining up with TRBD1. This CDR3 is built from 15 residues. The J segment lost 5 bases and the V segment lost 3 bases, leaving 3 bases of the junction unmatched. Germline CDR1 SGHDT, CDR2 YYEEEE. The CDR3 is CASSSGTGNNSPLHF. For the CDR3, the DNA is TGTGCCAGCAGCTCCGGGACAGGGAATAATTCACCCCTCCACTTT.

V usage is TRBV5-6 and J usage is TRBJ1-5; possible D gene TRBD1, 5 bases. CDR1 and CDR2 from the germline V gene are SGHDT and YYEEEE. This CDR3 region has 15 residues. Trimming cost V 2 bases and J 5 bases, with 14 bases left between them. The CDR3, as DNA: TGTGCCAGCAGCTTTTCGGGGGGAGAGGATCAGCCCCAGCATTTT. Protein sequence: CASSFSGGEDQPQHF.

This clone was observed once. The chain couples TRBV5-1 to TRBJ1-5; D perhaps matches TRBD1 (6 bases). V was shortened by 4 bases and J by 2 bases, with 13 bases between the two germline ends. CDR1 and CDR2 from the germline V gene are SGHRS and YFSETQ. The CDR3 runs 15 residues. The chain's CDR3 is CASSREAGGNQPQHF. In DNA form, the CDR3 reads TGCGCCAGCAGCAGGGAGGCAGGGGGCAATCAGCCCCAGCATTTT.

J is TRBJ2-7 and V is TRBV9; tentatively, D is TRBD1 or TRBD2 (5 bases each). Germline V lookup: CDR1 SGDLS, CDR2 YYNGEE. CDR3 length equals 15 residues. The V end lost 0 bases, the J end lost 0 bases, and 10 bases lay between the germline ends. For the CDR3, the DNA is TGTGCCAGCAGCGTAGGAGGGGCGTCCTCCTACGAGCAGTACTTC. This sequence encodes CASSVGGASSYEQYF. The whole variable domain, filled in from reference TRBV9 and TRBJ2-7, reads DSGVTQTPKHLITATGQRVTLRCSPRSGDLSVYWYQQSLDQGLQFLIQYYNGEERAKGNILERFSAQQFPDLHSELNLSSLELGDSALYFCASSVGGASSYEQYFGPGTRLTVT.

The chain couples TRBV25-1 to TRBJ1-1, with 9 nucleotides matching TRBD1. Germline lookup yields CDR1 MGHDK and CDR2 SYGVNS. V lost 6 bases to trimming and J lost 4 bases; unmatched junction nucleotides: 6. The CDR3 is 14 residues long. The CDR3 bases are TGTGCCAGCAGCTTACAGGGGGCCCTCACTGAAGCTTTCTTT. This codes for CASSLQGALTEAFF. Combining the CDR3 with reference TRBV25-1 and TRBJ1-1 gives the whole variable domain EADIYQTPRYLVIGTGKKITLECSQTMGHDKMYWYQQDPGMELHLIHYSYGVNSTEKGDLSSESTVSRIRTEHFPLTLESARPSHTSQYLCASSLQGALTEAFFGQGTRLTVV.

The table lists this clone with a count of one. J is TRBJ2-5 and V is TRBV9; TRBD2 matches 12 bases. CDR1 is SGDLS and CDR2 is YYNGEE in the germline V gene. V was pared by 3 bases and J by 4 bases, with 7 bases of the junction left unmatched. The CDR3 is made up of 16 amino acids. The CDR3 sequence: CASSGGLAGKVETQYF. The CDR3, as DNA: TGTGCCAGCAGCGGAGGACTAGCGGGAAAGGTAGAGACCCAGTACTTC.

J is TRBJ2-4 and V is TRBV28; D unclear. From germline, CDR1 is MDHEN and CDR2 SYDVKM. The ends were cut back, 3 bases at V and 0 bases at J, with 12 bases in the middle. The CDR3 covers 16 residues. This CDR3 is CASSFVPWGAKNIQYF. The CDR3 coding sequence is TGTGCCAGCAGTTTCGTCCCCTGGGGAGCCAAAAACATTCAGTACTTC.

This chain links TRBV2 with TRBJ1-5; D remains ambiguous. V lost 2 bases and J 6 bases, leaving 14 bases between the germline ends. Per the germline V gene, CDR1 is SNHLY and CDR2 is FYNNEI. The CDR3 contains 15 residues. The CDR3 DNA is TGTGCCAGCAGTGAAAGTGGGCAGCCTAGTCAGCCCCAGCATTTT. As protein: CASSESGQPSQPQHF.

This rearrangement joins TRBV5-1 to TRBJ2-5; TRBD1 is a possible D gene (6 bases). Germline CDR1 and CDR2: SGHRS and YFSETQ. The CDR3 has 15 amino acids. The ends were cut back, 4 bases at V and 1 base at J, with 14 bases in the middle. The CDR3: CASSPQDSLQETQYF. CDR3 nucleotides: TGCGCCAGCAGCCCACAGGACAGTCTCCAAGAGACCCAGTACTTC.